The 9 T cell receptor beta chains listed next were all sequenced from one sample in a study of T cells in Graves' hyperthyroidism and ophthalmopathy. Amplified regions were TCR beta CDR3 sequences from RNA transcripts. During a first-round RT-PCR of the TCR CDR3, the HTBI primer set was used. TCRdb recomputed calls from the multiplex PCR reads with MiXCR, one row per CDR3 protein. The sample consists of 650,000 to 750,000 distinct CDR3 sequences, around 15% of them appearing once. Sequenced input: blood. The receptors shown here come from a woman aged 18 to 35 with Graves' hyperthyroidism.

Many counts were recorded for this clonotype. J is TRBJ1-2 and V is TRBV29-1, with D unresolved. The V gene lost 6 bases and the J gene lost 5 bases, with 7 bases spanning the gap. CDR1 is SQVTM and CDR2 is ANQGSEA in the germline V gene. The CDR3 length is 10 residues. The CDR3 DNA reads TGCAGCGTCCTCGAGTATGGCTACACCTTC. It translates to CSVLEYGYTF.

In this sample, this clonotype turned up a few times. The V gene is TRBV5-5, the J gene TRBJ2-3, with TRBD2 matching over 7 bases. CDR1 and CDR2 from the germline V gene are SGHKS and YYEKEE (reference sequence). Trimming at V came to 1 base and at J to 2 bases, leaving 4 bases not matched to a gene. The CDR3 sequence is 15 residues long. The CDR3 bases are TGTGCCAGCAGCTTGTTTGCGGGAGTCACAGATACGCAGTATTTT. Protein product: CASSLFAGVTDTQYF.

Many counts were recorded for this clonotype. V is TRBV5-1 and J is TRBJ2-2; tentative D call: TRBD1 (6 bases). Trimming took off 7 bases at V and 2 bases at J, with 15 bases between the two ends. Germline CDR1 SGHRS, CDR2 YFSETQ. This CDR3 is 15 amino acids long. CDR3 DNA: TGCGCCAGCTCTCGGTGGGACACCAACACCGGGGAGCTGTTTTTT. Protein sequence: CASSRWDTNTGELFF.

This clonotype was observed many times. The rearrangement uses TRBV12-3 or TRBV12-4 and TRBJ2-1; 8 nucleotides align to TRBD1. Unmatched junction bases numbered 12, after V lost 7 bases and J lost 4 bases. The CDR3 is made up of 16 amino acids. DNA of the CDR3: TGTGCCAGCAATCCCTCGGGGACAGGTATTTACAATGAGCAGTTCTTC. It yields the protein CASNPSGTGIYNEQFF.

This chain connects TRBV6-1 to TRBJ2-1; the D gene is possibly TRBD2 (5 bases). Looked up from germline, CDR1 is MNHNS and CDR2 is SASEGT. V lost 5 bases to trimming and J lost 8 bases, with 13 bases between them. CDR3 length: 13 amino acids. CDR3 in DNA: TGTGCCAGCAGTACTAGTTTGATCGATGAGCAGTTCTTC. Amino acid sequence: CASSTSLIDEQFF.

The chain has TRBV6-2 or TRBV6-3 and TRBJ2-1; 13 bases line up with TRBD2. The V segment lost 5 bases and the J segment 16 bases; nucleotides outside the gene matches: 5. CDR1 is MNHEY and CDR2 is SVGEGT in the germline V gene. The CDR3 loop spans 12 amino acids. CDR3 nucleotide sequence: TGTGCCAGCAGTACTAGCGGGAGGGCCCTTTTCTTC. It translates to CASSTSGRALFF.

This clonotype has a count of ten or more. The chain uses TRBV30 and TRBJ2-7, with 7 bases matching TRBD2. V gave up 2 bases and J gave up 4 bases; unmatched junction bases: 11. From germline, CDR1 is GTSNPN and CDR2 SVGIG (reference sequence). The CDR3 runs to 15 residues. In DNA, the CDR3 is TGTGCCTGGAGTAGGGGCGGTACGGGGGGTTACGAGCAGTACTTC. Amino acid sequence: CAWSRGGTGGYEQYF.

This chain's CDR3 is CASSVGQGAYNEQFF. The DNA of the CDR3 is TGTGCCAGCAGCGTAGGGCAGGGGGCCTACAATGAGCAGTTCTTC. The chain joins TRBV9 to TRBJ2-1, with 7 bases matching TRBD1. The CDR3 consists of 15 residues. Germline lookup yields CDR1 SGDLS and CDR2 YYNGEE. J gave up 2 bases and V 0 bases, and 2 bases lay outside the gene matches.

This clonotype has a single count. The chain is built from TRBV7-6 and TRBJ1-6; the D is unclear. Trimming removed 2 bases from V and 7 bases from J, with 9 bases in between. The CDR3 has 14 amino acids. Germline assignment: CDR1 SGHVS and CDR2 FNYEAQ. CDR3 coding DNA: TGTGCCAGCAGCTTATCGGCTTCAAATTCACCCCTCCACTTT. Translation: CASSLSASNSPLHF. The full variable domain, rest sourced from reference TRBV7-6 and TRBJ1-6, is GAGVSQSPRYKVTKRGQDVALRCDPISGHVSLYWYRQALGQGPEFLTYFNYEAQQDKSGLPNDRFSAERPEGSISTLTIQRTEQRDSAMYRCASSLSASNSPLHFGNGTRLTVT.